This T cell receptor beta chain was recovered during a study of early T cells in non-severe SARS-CoV-2 infection. For the study at large: Sequencing used unsorted whole-blood bulk RNA, so chains lack pairing.

Researchers tagged individual cDNA molecules with unique molecular identifiers. In TCRdb, the 5' RACE reads were re-called with MiXCR into one record per CDR3 protein. This repertoire shows about 60,000 distinct CDR3 sequences, roughly 10% found once; its top ten account for 2.5% to 3.5%. The ends lost 4 bases at V and 4 bases at J; junction bases unmatched: 8. Germline assignment: CDR1 SGHRS and CDR2 YFSETQ. The CDR3 covers 15 residues. This clonotype was seen a handful of times. The receptor comes from an adult who was a healthcare worker with PCR-confirmed SARS-CoV-2 infection or an uninfected control (not recorded which). The sequencing input was whole blood. V and J are TRBV5-1 and TRBJ2-3; 8 bases agree with TRBD2. The chain's CDR3 is CASSPLGTSPDTQYF. The CDR3 DNA sequence: TGCGCCAGCAGCCCACTAGGGACTAGTCCAGATACGCAGTATTTT.